This T cell receptor beta chain derives from a study of T cells after yellow fever vaccination. Findings and caveats of the study: Once the booster was given, most primary-vaccination clones reappeared, at more than 95% for CD4 and over 70% for CD8. Within FACS-sorted repertoires, abundant clonotypes contaminating from the bulk population could be present. Few clonotypes appeared in both CD4 and CD8 compartments.

Conversion of TCR transcripts into cDNA relied on 5'RACE template switching, which added a universal primer site and UMIs. TCRdb re-called the 5' RACE reads with MiXCR, one entry per CDR3 protein. The sample yields some 350,000 distinct CDR3 sequences, about 4% seen once. Turning to this clonotype: Its matching antigen is unknown.

Trimming removed 5 bases from V and 13 bases from J, with 15 bases in between. This CDR3 region has 12 residues. The TCR was taken from a man aged 18 to 35 who received the YFV17D yellow fever vaccine. The source was PBMCs, collected 5 days after the yellow fever booster vaccination. This chain connects TRBV12-3 or TRBV12-4 to TRBJ2-4, with a tentative D call TRBD2 (6 bases). This CDR3 is CASSRPSRGQYF. DNA of the CDR3: TGTGCCAGCAGTCGACCTTCACGGGGGCAGTACTTC.